One and the same sample provided the 5 T cell receptor beta chains below, sequenced in a study of T cells after yellow fever vaccination (dated by TCRdb to between 2019 and 2020). Library preparation used 5' RACE. Sequencing relied on an Illumina HiSeq 2500. The public reads were run again by TCRdb, first through fastp at Q25 and then through MiXCR, and only productive beta chains were kept. Every entry covers one CDR3 protein and lists the most common genes and DNA from its rows. The sample table records 620,000 or so distinct CDR3 sequences; 12% of these occur just once. The top ten constitute more than 12% of the sample. In the paper's terms, the treatment or condition label means: live attenuated yellow fever vaccine strain. Sequenced material: PBMCs, taken on the day of the yellow fever booster vaccination. These receptors were obtained from a man aged 25-40 years who received the YFV17D yellow fever vaccine.

This clonotype showed up just a few times. This chain joins TRBV20-1 and TRBJ2-1; 8 positions match TRBD2. The CDR3 totals 14 residues. Unmatched junction bases numbered 5, after V lost 3 bases and J lost 4 bases. Germline V lookup: CDR1 DFQATT, CDR2 SNEGSKA (reference sequence). The DNA for the CDR3 is TGCAGTGCTAGGGGGGGCGGGAGGTACAATGAGCAGTTCTTC. This codes for CSARGGGRYNEQFF.

The chain combines TRBV6-5 with TRBJ2-7, with D possibly matching TRBD2 (6 bases). This CDR3 is 15 amino acids long. Per the germline V gene, CDR1 is MNHEY and CDR2 is SVGAGI. Trimming pared 0 bases from V and 3 bases from J, leaving 12 bases between. CDR3 protein: CASSYSAGRIYEQYF. For the CDR3, the DNA is TGTGCCAGCAGTTACTCAGCAGGGAGGATCTACGAGCAGTACTTC.

The chain couples TRBV9 to TRBJ2-1; D perhaps matches TRBD2 (5 bases). The ends were cut back, 6 bases at V and 4 bases at J, with 14 bases in the middle. This CDR3 region has 14 residues. Looked up from germline, CDR1 is SGDLS and CDR2 is YYNGEE. The CDR3 nucleotides are TGTGCCAGCAACCCCAGCGGAACTTACAATGAGCAGTTCTTC. Protein: CASNPSGTYNEQFF.

The chain has TRBV20-1 and TRBJ2-7; D is undetermined. Germline-derived CDR1 and CDR2 are DFQATT and SNEGSKA (reference sequence). Trimming stripped 6 bases from V and 5 bases from J, with 17 bases between. This CDR3 has 13 residues. CDR3 loop: CSASDPLLDEQYF. The DNA for the CDR3 is TGCAGTGCCTCGGACCCTCTGTTAGACGAGCAGTACTTC.

In this sample, this clonotype turned up a few times. The rearrangement uses TRBV27 and TRBJ2-7; 10 nucleotides match TRBD2. Trimming took 4 bases from V and 0 from J; bases not matched to a gene: 6. This CDR3 has 16 residues. The germline CDR1 and CDR2 sequences are MNHEY and SMNVEV (reference sequence). The CDR3 sequence: CASSSQRLAGSYEQYF. DNA for the CDR3: TGTGCCAGCAGTTCCCAGAGACTAGCGGGCTCCTACGAGCAGTACTTC.